The TCR beta chain described here comes from a study of human T cells and chemical hapten exposure. Study overall: Mainly, slight library volume differences in the pool made TCR yields vary.

Unfractionated whole blood yielded total RNA. This clonotype was seen at least ten times. Its antigen is unidentified. CDR1 and CDR2 from the germline V gene are LNHDA and SQIVND (reference sequence). The CDR3 runs to 13 residues. The ends lost 7 bases at V and 8 bases at J; junction bases unmatched: 7. Findings and limits, study-wide: TCRs above 1 in 1000 frequency stayed constant with DPC sensitization.

For the library, individual cDNA molecules each received unique molecular identifiers. TCRdb re-derived calls from the 5' RACE reads in MiXCR, one entry per CDR3 protein. The repertoire holds 120,000 to 150,000 distinct CDR3 sequences, with around 4% as singletons. V gene TRBV19 combines with J gene TRBJ2-1; 8 bases line up with TRBD2. The sequence came from a female donor in good health. The CDR3, as DNA: TGTGCCAGTAACGGGGGGGCCGAGGATGAGCAGTTCTTC. Translation gives CASNGGAEDEQFF. Based on the CDR3 plus reference TRBV19 and TRBJ2-1, the full variable domain is DGGITQSPKYLFRKEGQNVTLSCEQNLNHDAMYWYRQDPGQGLRLIYYSQIVNDFQKGDIAEGYSVSREKKESFPLTVTSAQKNPTAFYLCASNGGAEDEQFFGPGTRLTVL.